The source of this T cell receptor beta chain is a study of T cell changes during pregnancy in multiple sclerosis. From germline, CDR1 is LNHDA and CDR2 SQIVND (reference sequence). The CDR3 is 15 amino acids. The V end lost 8 bases, the J end lost 0 bases, and 16 bases lay between the germline ends. Clones were sequenced by immunoSEQ multiplex PCR, and TCRdb holds only the in-frame ones, with some missing. The sample includes approximately 50,000 clones, roughly 87% seen only once; the top ten take almost 6.5%. The chain is built from TRBV19 and TRBJ1-2; D may be TRBD1 (6 bases). Sample: peripheral blood, taken in the third trimester of pregnancy. This receptor was taken from a female donor in good health, enrolled as a control in a pregnancy study. CDR3 sequence: CASSTSDSTNYGYTF. CDR3 DNA: TGTGCCAGTTCGACTTCGGACAGCACTAACTATGGCTACACCTTC.